These T cell receptor beta chains were read from a single sample in a study of T cells in Graves' hyperthyroidism and ophthalmopathy. TCRdb reprocessed the multiplex PCR reads with MiXCR, giving one entry per CDR3 protein. The data show a few hundred thousand distinct CDR3 sequences, with 15% to 18% seen just once and roughly 13% held by the top ten. Sequenced sample: blood. The source of these receptors is a woman under 30 with Graves' hyperthyroidism. The CDR3 runs from the conserved cysteine through the conserved F or W. A D gene is named only where the DNA matches it firmly. Some rows mark clone size as missing; the rest say once, few, many or name a class of expanded clone.

>TRBV7-2|NA|many|TRBJ1-1
CASSFRRGFYMNTEAFF
TGTGCCAGCAGCTTTAGGAGAGGGTTTTACATGAACACTGAAGCTTTCTTT
>TRBV7-9|NA|many|TRBJ1-1
CASSRIDRENTEAFF
TGTGCCAGCAGCCGGATTGACAGAGAGAACACTGAAGCTTTCTTT
>TRBV5-1|NA|NA|TRBJ1-2
CASSFNRERANYGYTF
TGCGCCAGCAGCTTTAACAGGGAAAGGGCTAACTATGGCTACACCTTC
>TRBV10-3|NA|many|TRBJ2-7
CAISEPTGATYEQYF
TGTGCCATCAGTGAGCCGACAGGTGCCACCTACGAGCAGTACTTC
>TRBV27|TRBD2|many|TRBJ2-5
CASGPERGDQETQYF
TGTGCCAGCGGACCGGAGCGGGGTGACCAAGAGACCCAGTACTTC
>TRBV2|TRBD1|many|TRBJ1-2
CASSGDRGSGGYTF
TGTGCCAGCAGTGGGGACAGGGGAAGCGGGGGCTACACCTTC
>TRBV29-1|TRBD1|few|TRBJ2-5
CSVIGTVETQYF
TGCAGCGTTATTGGGACAGTAGAGACCCAGTACTTC
>TRBV11-2|NA|many|TRBJ2-7
CASTPLRSYEQYF
TGTGCCAGCACTCCCCTAAGGTCCTACGAGCAGTACTTC
>TRBV7-9|NA|NA|TRBJ2-7
CASSPQRGDYEQYF
TGTGCCAGCAGCCCCCAGAGAGGGGACTACGAGCAGTACTTC
>TRBV28|TRBD1|NA|TRBJ1-5
CASSSLSGGRGQPQHF
TGTGCCAGCAGTTCTCTTTCAGGGGGCCGAGGTCAGCCCCAGCATTTT
>TRBV20-1|NA|NA|TRBJ1-4
CSASRRLSNEKLFF
TGCAGTGCTTCGCGACGGCTCTCTAATGAAAAACTGTTTTTT
>TRBV4-1|NA|few|TRBJ1-6
CASSQDRGTPLHF
TGCGCCAGCAGCCAAGACCGAGGCACACCCCTCCACTTT
>TRBV20-1|TRBD2|NA|TRBJ2-7
CSARSGGPPEQYF
TGCAGTGCACGTAGCGGGGGGCCCCCCGAGCAGTACTTC
>TRBV13|NA|many|TRBJ2-4
CASSLRWQLNIQYF
TGTGCCAGCAGCTTAAGATGGCAGCTAAACATTCAGTACTTC
>TRBV18|TRBD1|many|TRBJ2-1
CASSEGTANEQFF
TGTGCCAGCTCAGAGGGGACAGCTAATGAGCAGTTCTTC
>TRBV12-3/TRBV12-4|NA|NA|TRBJ2-1
CASSLMTGITGNEQFF
TGTGCCAGCAGTTTAATGACCGGCATAACGGGAAATGAGCAGTTCTTC
>TRBV29-1|TRBD2|NA|TRBJ2-7
CSVGGAGGKYEQYF
TGCAGCGTAGGGGGGGCGGGAGGGAAGTACGAGCAGTACTTC
>TRBV29-1|TRBD2|NA|TRBJ2-5
CSVEPRELRETQYF
TGCAGCGTTGAACCGCGGGAGTTGAGGGAGACCCAGTACTTC
>TRBV20-1|TRBD2|NA|TRBJ2-3
CSARASGRASTDTQYF
TGCAGTGCTAGAGCTAGCGGGAGGGCAAGCACAGATACGCAGTATTTT
>TRBV9|NA|NA|TRBJ2-1
CASSPDYSPYNEQFF
TGTGCCAGCAGCCCCGACTACTCCCCCTACAATGAGCAGTTCTTC
>TRBV10-3|TRBD1|NA|TRBJ1-2
CATIPGRTGGASYTF
TGTGCCACTATTCCCGGCCGGACAGGGGGCGCTAGCTACACCTTC
>TRBV2|TRBD1|NA|TRBJ1-4
CASRPGQGVGKLFF
TGTGCCAGCAGACCGGGACAGGGGGTAGGAAAACTGTTTTTT
>TRBV3-1|NA|many|TRBJ2-1
CASSQDGGDYNEQFF
TGTGCCAGCAGCCAAGATGGGGGAGATTACAATGAGCAGTTCTTC
>TRBV6-1|NA|many|TRBJ2-7
CASSRGTLTYEQYF
TGTGCCAGCAGCCGCGGGACCTTGACCTACGAGCAGTACTTC
>TRBV6-2/TRBV6-3|NA|few|TRBJ2-5
CASTQEETQYF
TGTGCCAGCACCCAAGAGGAGACCCAGTACTTC
>TRBV10-2|NA|many|TRBJ2-5
CASSEPPDSGETQYF
TGCGCCAGCAGTGAGCCCCCGGACAGCGGTGAGACCCAGTACTTC
>TRBV24-1|NA|many|TRBJ2-5
CATSDEGRETQYF
TGTGCCACCAGTGACGAGGGGCGAGAGACCCAGTACTTC
>TRBV20-1|NA|NA|TRBJ1-2
CSAVLTEPLGYGYTF
TGCAGTGCTGTACTGACAGAGCCTCTCGGCTATGGCTACACCTTC
>TRBV5-8|TRBD1|NA|TRBJ1-2
CASSFRTGVTGGYTF
TGTGCCAGCAGCTTCCGGACAGGTGTAACGGGTGGCTACACCTTC
>TRBV5-1|TRBD2|many|TRBJ2-1
CASSKGGSTLYNEQFF
TGCGCCAGCAGCAAGGGAGGGTCCACACTCTACAATGAGCAGTTCTTC
>TRBV7-6|NA|many|TRBJ1-5
CASSSAENQPQHF
TGTGCCAGCAGCTCCGCCGAGAATCAGCCCCAGCATTTT
>TRBV27|NA|NA|TRBJ2-5
CATGKGVWTQYF
TGTGCCACAGGGAAAGGAGTGTGGACCCAGTACTTC
>TRBV6-1|NA|many|TRBJ2-1
CASSRMGASSYNEQFF
TGTGCCAGCAGCCGAATGGGAGCAAGCTCCTACAATGAGCAGTTCTTC
>TRBV12-3/TRBV12-4|NA|many|TRBJ1-3
CASSQVGWTGNTIYF
TGTGCCAGCTCCCAGGTCGGGTGGACGGGAAACACCATATATTTT
>TRBV7-2|NA|NA|TRBJ2-3
CASSPRQKTAVVTDTQYF
TGTGCCAGCAGCCCACGTCAGAAAACAGCGGTTGTCACAGATACGCAGTATTTT
>TRBV28|NA|many|TRBJ2-6
CASNNGAGANVLTF
TGTGCCAGCAACAACGGGGCGGGGGCCAACGTCCTGACTTTC
>TRBV6-5|NA|NA|TRBJ1-3
CASSYSIQSGNTIYF
TGTGCCAGCAGTTACTCCATACAGTCTGGAAACACCATATATTTT
>TRBV5-1|TRBD2|many|TRBJ2-5
CASSGAGTRETQYF
TGCGCCAGCAGCGGGGCCGGGACTAGAGAGACCCAGTACTTC
>TRBV20-1|TRBD1|many|TRBJ1-1
CSARAGGSEAFF
TGCAGTGCTAGAGCAGGGGGGAGTGAAGCTTTCTTT
>TRBV12-3/TRBV12-4|NA|many|TRBJ2-3
CASSLGVGGTDTQYF
TGTGCCAGCAGTTTAGGAGTGGGTGGCACAGATACGCAGTATTTT
>TRBV7-3|TRBD2|NA|TRBJ2-3
CASSPGTSGTQYF
TGTGCCAGCAGCCCTGGGACTAGCGGTACGCAGTATTTT